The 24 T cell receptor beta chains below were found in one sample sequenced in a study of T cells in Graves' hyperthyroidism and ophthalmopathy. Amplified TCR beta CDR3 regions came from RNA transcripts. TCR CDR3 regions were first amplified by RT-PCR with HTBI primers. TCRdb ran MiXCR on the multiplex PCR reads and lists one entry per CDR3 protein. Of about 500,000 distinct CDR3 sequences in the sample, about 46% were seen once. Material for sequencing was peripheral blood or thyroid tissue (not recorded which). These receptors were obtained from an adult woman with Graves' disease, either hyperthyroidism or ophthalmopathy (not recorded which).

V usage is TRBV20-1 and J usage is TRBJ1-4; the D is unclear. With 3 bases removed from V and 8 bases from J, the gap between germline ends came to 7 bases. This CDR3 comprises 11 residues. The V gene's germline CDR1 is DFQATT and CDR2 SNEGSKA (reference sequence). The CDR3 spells CSARLREKLFF. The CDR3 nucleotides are TGCAGTGCTAGGCTACGCGAAAAACTGTTTTTT.

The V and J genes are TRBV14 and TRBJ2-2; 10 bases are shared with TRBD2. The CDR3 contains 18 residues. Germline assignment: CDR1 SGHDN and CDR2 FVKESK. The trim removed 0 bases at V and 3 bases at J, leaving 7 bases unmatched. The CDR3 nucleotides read TGTGCCAGCAGCCAAGATCCCCTAGCGGGAGTTGACACCGGGGAGCTGTTTTTT. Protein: CASSQDPLAGVDTGELFF.

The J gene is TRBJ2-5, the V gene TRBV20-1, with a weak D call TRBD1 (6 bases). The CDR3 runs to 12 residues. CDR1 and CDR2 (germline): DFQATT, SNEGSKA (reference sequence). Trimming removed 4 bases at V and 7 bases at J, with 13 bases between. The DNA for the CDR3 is TGCAGTGCTACAATCCCGACAGGGACCCAGTACTTC. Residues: CSATIPTGTQYF.

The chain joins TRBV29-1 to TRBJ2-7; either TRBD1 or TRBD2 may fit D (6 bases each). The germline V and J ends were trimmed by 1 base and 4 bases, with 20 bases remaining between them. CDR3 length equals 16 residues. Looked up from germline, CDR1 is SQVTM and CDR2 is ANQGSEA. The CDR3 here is CSVEGGTEGEAYEQYF. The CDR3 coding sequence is TGCAGCGTTGAAGGGGGGACGGAGGGGGAAGCGTACGAGCAGTACTTC.

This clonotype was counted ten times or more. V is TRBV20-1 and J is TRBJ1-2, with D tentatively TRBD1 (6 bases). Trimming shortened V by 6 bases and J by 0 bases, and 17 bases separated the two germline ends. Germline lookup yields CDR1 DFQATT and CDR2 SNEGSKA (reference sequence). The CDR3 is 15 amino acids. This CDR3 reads CSAGNRDTANYGYTF. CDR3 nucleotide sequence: TGCAGTGCAGGAAACCGGGACACAGCTAACTATGGCTACACCTTC.

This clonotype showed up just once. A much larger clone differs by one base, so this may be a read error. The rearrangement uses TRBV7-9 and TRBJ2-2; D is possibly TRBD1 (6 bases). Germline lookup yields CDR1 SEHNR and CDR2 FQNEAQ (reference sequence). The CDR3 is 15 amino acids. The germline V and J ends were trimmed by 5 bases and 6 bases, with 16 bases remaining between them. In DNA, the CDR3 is TGTGCCAGCAGCCACGGAGCCAGGGGTTCCGGGGAGCTGTTTTTT. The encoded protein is CASSHGARGSGELFF.

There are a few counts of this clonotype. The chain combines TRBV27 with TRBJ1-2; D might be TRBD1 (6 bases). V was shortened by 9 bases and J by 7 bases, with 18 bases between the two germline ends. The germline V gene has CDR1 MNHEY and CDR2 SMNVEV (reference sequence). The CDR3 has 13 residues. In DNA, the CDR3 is TGTGCCAGTTCCTTCAGGGGATATGGTGGCTACACCTTC. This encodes CASSFRGYGGYTF.

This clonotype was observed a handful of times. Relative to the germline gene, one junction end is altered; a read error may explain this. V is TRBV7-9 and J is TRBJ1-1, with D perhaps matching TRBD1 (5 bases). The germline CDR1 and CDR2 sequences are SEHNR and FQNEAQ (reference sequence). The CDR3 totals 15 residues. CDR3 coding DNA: TGCGCCAGCACCGGGGCTTACACGGAGTACACTGAAGCTTTCTTT. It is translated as CASTGAYTEYTEAFF.

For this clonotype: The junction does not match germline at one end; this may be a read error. CDR3 nucleotides: TGTGCTAGTAGACAGGGCTGGGGCAATCAGCCCCAGCATTTT. Encoded protein: CASRQGWGNQPQHF. The rearrangement joins TRBV19 to TRBJ1-5, with TRBD1 matching over 7 bases. The length of the CDR3 is 14 residues. CDR1 is LNHDA, CDR2 SQIVND, per germline (reference sequence).

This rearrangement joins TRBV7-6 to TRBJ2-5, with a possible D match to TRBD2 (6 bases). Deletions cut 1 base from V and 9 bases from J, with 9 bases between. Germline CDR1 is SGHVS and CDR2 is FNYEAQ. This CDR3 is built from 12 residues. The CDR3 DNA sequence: TGTGCCAGCAGCTTAGGGGGGGTGGCCCAGTACTTC. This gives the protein CASSLGGVAQYF.

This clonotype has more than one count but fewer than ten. CDR3 DNA sequence: TGTGCCAGCAGCCCCCGACTAGCGGGAGGTCGGGAGCTGTTTTTT. As protein: CASSPRLAGGRELFF. The chain couples TRBV7-2 to TRBJ2-2; 13 nucleotides agree with TRBD2. Germline lookup yields CDR1 SGHTA and CDR2 FQGNSA. CDR3 length: 15 residues. V trimming: 5 bases; J trimming: 9 bases; junction bases outside the gene matches: 6.

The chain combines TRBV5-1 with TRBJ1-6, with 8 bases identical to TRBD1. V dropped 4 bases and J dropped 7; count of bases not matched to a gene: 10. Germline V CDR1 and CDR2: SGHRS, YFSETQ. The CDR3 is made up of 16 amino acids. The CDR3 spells CASSIGQGDGNSPLHF. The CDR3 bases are TGCGCCAGCAGCATCGGACAGGGAGATGGAAATTCACCCCTCCACTTT.

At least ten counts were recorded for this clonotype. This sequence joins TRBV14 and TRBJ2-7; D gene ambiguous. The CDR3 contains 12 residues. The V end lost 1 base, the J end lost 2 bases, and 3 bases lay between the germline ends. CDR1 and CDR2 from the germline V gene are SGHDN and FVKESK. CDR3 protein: CASSQVPYEQYF. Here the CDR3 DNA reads TGTGCCAGCAGCCAAGTTCCCTACGAGCAGTACTTC.

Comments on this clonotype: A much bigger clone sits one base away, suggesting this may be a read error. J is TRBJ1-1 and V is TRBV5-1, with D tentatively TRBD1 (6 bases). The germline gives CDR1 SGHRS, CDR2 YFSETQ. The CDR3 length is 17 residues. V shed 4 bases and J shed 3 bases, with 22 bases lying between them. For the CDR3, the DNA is TGCGCCAGCAGCCCGCCCGCTATTGGGGGGCGGGACACTGAAGCTTTCTTT. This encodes CASSPPAIGGRDTEAFF. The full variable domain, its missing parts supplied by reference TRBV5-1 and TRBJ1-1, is KAGVTQTPRYLIKTRGQQVTLSCSPISGHRSVSWYQQTPGQGLQFLFEYFSETQRNKGNFPGRFSGRQFSNSRSEMNVSTLELGDSALYLCASSPPAIGGRDTEAFFGQGTRLTVV.

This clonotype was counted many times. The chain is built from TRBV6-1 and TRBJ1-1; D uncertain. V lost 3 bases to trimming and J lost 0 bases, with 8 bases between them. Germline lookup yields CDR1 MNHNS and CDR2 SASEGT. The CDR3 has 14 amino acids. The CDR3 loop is CASSEHSMNTEAFF. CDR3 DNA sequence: TGTGCCAGCAGTGAGCACAGCATGAACACTGAAGCTTTCTTT.

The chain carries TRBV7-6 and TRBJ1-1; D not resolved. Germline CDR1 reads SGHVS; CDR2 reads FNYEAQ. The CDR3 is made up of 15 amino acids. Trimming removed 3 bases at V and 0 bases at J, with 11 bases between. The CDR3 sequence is CASSFSSGMNTEAFF. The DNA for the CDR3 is TGTGCCAGCAGCTTTTCTTCTGGCATGAACACTGAAGCTTTCTTT.

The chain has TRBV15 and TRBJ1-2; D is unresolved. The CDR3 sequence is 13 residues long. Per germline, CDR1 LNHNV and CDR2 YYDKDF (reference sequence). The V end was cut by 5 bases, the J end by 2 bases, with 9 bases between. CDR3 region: CATSQDGNYGYTF. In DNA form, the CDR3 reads TGTGCCACCAGCCAAGACGGAAACTATGGCTACACCTTC.

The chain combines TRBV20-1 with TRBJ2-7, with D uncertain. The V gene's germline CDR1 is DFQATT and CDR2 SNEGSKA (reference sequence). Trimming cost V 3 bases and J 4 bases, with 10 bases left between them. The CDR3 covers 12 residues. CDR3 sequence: CSARDVGYEQYF. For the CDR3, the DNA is TGCAGTGCTAGGGATGTCGGGTACGAGCAGTACTTC.

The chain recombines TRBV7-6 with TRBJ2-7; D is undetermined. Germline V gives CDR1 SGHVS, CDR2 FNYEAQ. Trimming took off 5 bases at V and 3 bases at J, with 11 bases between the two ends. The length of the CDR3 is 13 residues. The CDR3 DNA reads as TGTGCCAGCAGCCCGACGACTTACTACGAGCAGTACTTC. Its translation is CASSPTTYYEQYF.

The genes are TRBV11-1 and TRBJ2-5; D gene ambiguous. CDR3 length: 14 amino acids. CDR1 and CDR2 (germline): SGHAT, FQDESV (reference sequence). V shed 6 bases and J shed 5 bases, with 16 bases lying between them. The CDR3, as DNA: TGTGCCAGCAGTTGGAGCTCTCCCCCGGAGACCCAGTACTTC. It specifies CASSWSSPPETQYF.

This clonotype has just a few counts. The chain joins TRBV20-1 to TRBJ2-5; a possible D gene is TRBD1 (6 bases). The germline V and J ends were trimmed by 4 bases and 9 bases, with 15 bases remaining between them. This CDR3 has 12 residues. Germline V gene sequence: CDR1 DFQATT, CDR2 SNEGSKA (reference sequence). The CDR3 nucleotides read TGCAGTGCTATACAGGGTGATCAGCCCCAGTACTTC. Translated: CSAIQGDQPQYF.

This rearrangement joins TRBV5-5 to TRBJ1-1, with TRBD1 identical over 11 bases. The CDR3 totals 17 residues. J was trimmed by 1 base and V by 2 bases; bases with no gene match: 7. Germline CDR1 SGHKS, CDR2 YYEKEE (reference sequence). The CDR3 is CASSFWDRGEKNTEAFF. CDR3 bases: TGTGCCAGCAGCTTCTGGGACAGGGGGGAAAAGAACACTGAAGCTTTCTTT.

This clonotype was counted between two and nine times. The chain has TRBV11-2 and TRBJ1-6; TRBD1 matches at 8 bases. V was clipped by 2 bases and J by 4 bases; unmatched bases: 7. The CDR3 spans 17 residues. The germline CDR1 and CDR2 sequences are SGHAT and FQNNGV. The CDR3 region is CASSLTPDRAYNSPLHF. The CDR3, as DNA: TGTGCCAGCAGCTTAACCCCGGACAGGGCGTATAATTCACCCCTCCACTTT.

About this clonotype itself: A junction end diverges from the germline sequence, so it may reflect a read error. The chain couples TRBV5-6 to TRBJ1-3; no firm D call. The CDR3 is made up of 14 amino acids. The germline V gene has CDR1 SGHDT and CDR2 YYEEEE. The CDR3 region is CASRLDVPGNTIYF. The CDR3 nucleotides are TGTGCCAGCAGGTTGGATGTCCCTGGAAACACCATATATTTT.